A single sample is the source of the 17 T cell receptor beta chains below, sequenced in a study of blood T cell repertoires in COVID-19. Clones were read by immunoSEQ multiplex PCR, and TCRdb kept only the in-frame ones, dropping some. The sample carries roughly 79,000 clones, 87% recorded once. The sequencing sample was made of peripheral blood. These receptors all come from a woman older than 75 with active or convalescent COVID-19.

The rearrangement links TRBV7-8 to TRBJ1-6; D may be TRBD1 (6 bases). With 3 bases removed from V and 4 bases from J, the gap between germline ends came to 13 bases. Looked up from germline, CDR1 is SGHVS and CDR2 is FQNEAQ. This CDR3 has 16 amino acids. The chain's CDR3 is CASSFSGTGYNSPLHF. CDR3 DNA: TGTGCCAGCAGCTTTTCTGGAACAGGGTATAATTCACCCCTCCACTTT.

This chain links TRBV19 with TRBJ1-1; D possibly corresponds to TRBD1 (5 bases). CDR3 length equals 12 residues. Germline CDR1 is LNHDA and CDR2 is SQIVND (reference sequence). The V gene lost 6 bases and the J gene lost 3 bases, with 8 bases spanning the gap. The CDR3 spells CASRQVYTEAFF. The CDR3 nucleotides read TGTGCCAGTAGACAGGTTTACACTGAAGCTTTCTTT.

The V gene is TRBV25-1, the J gene TRBJ2-7; 9 nucleotides align to TRBD2. Germline lookup yields CDR1 MGHDK and CDR2 SYGVNS. V trimming: 5 bases; J trimming: 6 bases; junction bases outside the gene matches: 5. CDR3 length: 13 residues. CDR3 DNA: TGTGCCAGCAGTAAGACTAGCGGCGGCGAGCAGTACTTC. It codes for CASSKTSGGEQYF.

The chain has TRBV7-3 and TRBJ2-2; TRBD1 is a possible D gene (5 bases). V gave up 1 base and J gave up 6 bases, with 6 bases separating them. This CDR3 is 13 amino acids long. Germline loops: CDR1 SGHTA, CDR2 FQGTGA. The CDR3, as DNA: TGTGCCAGCAGCTTAATAGGGGCCGGGGAGCTGTTTTTT. Protein product: CASSLIGAGELFF.

This clone came up once. The chain couples TRBV12-3 or TRBV12-4 to TRBJ1-1; D gene unclear. CDR3 length: 12 residues. Trimming took off 3 bases at V and 5 bases at J, with 7 bases between the two ends. This chain's CDR3 is CASSFSPTEAFF. For the CDR3, the DNA is TGTGCCAGCAGTTTCAGTCCTACTGAAGCTTTCTTT.

V is TRBV7-9 and J is TRBJ1-2; maybe TRBD1 (6 bases). Trimming took 6 bases from V and 8 from J, leaving 13 bases between them. The CDR3 has 12 residues. Germline CDR1 and CDR2: SEHNR and FQNEAQ (reference sequence). CDR3 amino acids: CASRPQGSGYTF. The DNA of the CDR3 is TGTGCCAGCAGGCCGCAGGGGAGCGGCTACACCTTC.

This sequence joins TRBV6-5 and TRBJ1-5, with D hard to call. The CDR3 runs 14 residues. Germline V CDR1 and CDR2: MNHEY, SVGAGI. Trimming pared 2 bases from V and 7 bases from J, leaving 12 bases between. The CDR3 nucleotides are TGTGCCAGCAGTTACGGAGGGCGCGGACAGCCCCAGCATTTT. It translates to CASSYGGRGQPQHF.

This clone came up a few times. The V and J genes are TRBV6-5 and TRBJ2-7; D is undetermined. The V and J ends lost 6 bases and 1 base respectively, with 7 bases between them. The CDR3 runs to 12 residues. The germline V gene encodes CDR1 MNHEY and CDR2 SVGAGI. This CDR3 is CASRSKSYEQYF. Written as DNA, the CDR3 is TGTGCCAGCAGGAGCAAATCCTACGAGCAGTACTTC.

This chain connects TRBV7-9 to TRBJ1-2; TRBD1 agrees at 7 bases. Germline-derived CDR1 and CDR2 are SEHNR and FQNEAQ (reference sequence). The CDR3 length is 12 residues. V gave up 5 bases and J gave up 7 bases; unmatched junction bases: 4. The CDR3 sequence: CASSTGEAGYTF. The CDR3 nucleotides read TGTGCCAGCAGCACAGGGGAAGCTGGCTACACCTTC.

As DNA, the CDR3 is TGTGCCAGCAGCTCTCCTGACAGGCGGCGGGATACGCAGTATTTT. Translated: CASSSPDRRRDTQYF. The chain links TRBV5-6 to TRBJ2-3, with a weak D call TRBD1 (6 bases). The CDR3 is 15 amino acids. The ends were cut back, 3 bases at V and 6 bases at J, with 17 bases in the middle. Germline V gives CDR1 SGHDT, CDR2 YYEEEE.

This rearrangement joins TRBV27 to TRBJ1-3, with 7 bases that match TRBD1. The CDR3 loop spans 15 amino acids. The V gene's germline CDR1 is MNHEY and CDR2 SMNVEV (reference sequence). The junction had 5 bases not matched to a gene; V was cut back by 4 bases and J by 2 bases. The CDR3 protein is CASSSSGGTGNTIYF. The CDR3 DNA reads as TGTGCCAGCAGTTCGTCAGGGGGTACTGGAAACACCATATATTTT.

The V call is TRBV5-4, the J call TRBJ1-2; 8 bases map to TRBD1. This CDR3 is 13 amino acids long. The junction had 5 bases not matched to a gene; V was cut back by 4 bases and J by 6 bases. Germline CDR1 reads SGHNT; CDR2 reads YYREEE (reference sequence). In DNA form, the CDR3 reads TGTGCCAGCAGCCAGGGACAGGTGGATGGCTACACCTTC. Its translation is CASSQGQVDGYTF.

This clone was detected only a few times. In nucleotides, the CDR3 is TGTGCCAGCAGCTCAACCGCCCGGACTAGCGGGAGTTTGAATGAGCAGTTCTTC. Its protein is CASSSTARTSGSLNEQFF. The chain has TRBV11-2 and TRBJ2-1; TRBD2 matches 13 bases. The J segment lost 7 bases and the V segment lost 4 bases, leaving 13 bases of the junction unmatched. The CDR3 covers 18 residues. Germline CDR1 SGHAT, CDR2 FQNNGV. Using reference TRBV11-2 and TRBJ2-1 for the parts outside the CDR3, the full variable domain is EAGVAQSPRYKIIEKRQSVAFWCNPISGHATLYWYQQILGQGPKLLIQFQNNGVVDDSQLPKDRFSAERLKGVDSTLKIQPAKLEDSAVYLCASSSTARTSGSLNEQFFGPGTRLTVL.

The CDR3 region is CATRQGAGSPLHF. The CDR3, as DNA: TGTGCCACTCGACAGGGGGCTGGTTCACCCCTCCACTTT. The chain couples TRBV10-3 to TRBJ1-6, with 10 bases matching TRBD1. Per the germline V gene, CDR1 is ENHRY and CDR2 is SYGVKD. The CDR3 has 13 amino acids. The V and J ends lost 10 bases and 9 bases, in that order; junction bases with no gene match: 6.

V is TRBV4-1 and J is TRBJ1-6; no clear D. The CDR3 spans 17 residues. Germline V CDR1 and CDR2: MGHRA, YSYEKL. Between the trimmed V and J ends, which lost 0 bases and 0 bases, there was a span of 9 bases. The CDR3, as DNA: TGCGCCAGCAGCCAAGACGAAGATAGCTCCTATAATTCACCCCTCCACTTT. Encoded protein: CASSQDEDSSYNSPLHF.

The chain recombines TRBV5-1 with TRBJ2-2; 7 nucleotides align to TRBD1. CDR3 length: 15 residues. Trimming at V came to 3 bases and at J to 1 base, leaving 3 bases not matched to a gene. Germline loops: CDR1 SGHRS, CDR2 YFSETQ. The CDR3 spells CASSWGTVNTGELFF. For the CDR3, the DNA is TGCGCCAGCAGCTGGGGGACAGTGAACACCGGGGAGCTGTTTTTT.

The rearrangement joins TRBV18 to TRBJ2-1, with D perhaps matching TRBD1 (6 bases). V was clipped by 4 bases and J by 8 bases, with 12 bases between them. The CDR3 is 13 amino acids. The germline CDR1 and CDR2 sequences are KGHSH and LQKENI. As DNA, the CDR3 is TGTGCCAGCTCACGATCACAGGGCTATGAGCAGTTCTTC. It is translated as CASSRSQGYEQFF.